This T cell receptor beta chain originates from a study of cytomegalovirus exposure and HLA in healthy donors. This clone was counted between two and nine times. Its target is unknown. V gave up 5 bases and J gave up 5 bases; unmatched junction bases: 4. This CDR3 has 14 residues. Germline V gene lookup returns CDR1 SGHAT and CDR2 FQNNGV. Study-wide points: The study had only CMV serostatus as immune exposure information. Evidence from a later analysis indicated that most CMV-associated TCR beta chains looked HLA-restricted.

In the PCR, 60 Vbeta and 13 Jbeta primers were used. Under the authors' procedure: Later analysis identified around 85 million unique TCR beta chains, about 10 million shared. The protocol was immunoSEQ multiplex PCR, while the TCRdb copy is restricted to in-frame clones and leaves out a portion. V and J calls and clone size come straight from that table; D and trimming were deduced from the DNA. Of about 130,000 clones listed, 80% are singletons. The sequenced sample was PBMCs. This rearrangement joins TRBV11-2 to TRBJ1-4; 8 bases align to TRBD1. This TCR came from a man aged 25-45 years in good health and CMV-seronegative. The CDR3 spells CASSGDRRNEKLFF. The CDR3 DNA follows: TGTGCCAGCAGCGGGGACAGGCGGAATGAAAAACTGTTTTTT.